The clone carrying this T cell receptor beta chain was recorded a few times. Antigen specificity is unknown. This CDR3 region has 19 residues. CDR1 and CDR2 (germline): SGHRS, YFSETQ. V gave up 0 bases and J gave up 0 bases; unmatched junction bases: 6. Amplified regions were TCR beta CDR3 sequences from RNA transcripts. The TCR CDR3 was amplified in a first-round RT-PCR using the HTBI primer set. TCRdb re-derived calls from the multiplex PCR reads in MiXCR, one entry per CDR3 protein. Here the sample spans hundreds of thousands of distinct CDR3 sequences, 45% being singletons. Diagnoses rested on clinical symptoms, serum thyroxine and TRAb, thyroid ultrasound and orbital computed tomography. The data belong to a study of T cells in Graves' hyperthyroidism and ophthalmopathy. The study's findings and limits: Separating ophthalmopathy from stable hyperthyroidism was achieved by a 13 V-J model. Progression to ophthalmopathy was predicted a median of approximately 6.4 months early.

The sample comprised peripheral blood or thyroid tissue (not recorded which). The origin of this receptor is an adult man with Graves' disease, either hyperthyroidism or ophthalmopathy (not recorded which). The chain combines TRBV5-1 with TRBJ2-7, with 16 bases lining up with TRBD2. CDR3 region: CASSLVPGLAGGDSYEQYF. In DNA, the CDR3 is TGCGCCAGCAGCTTGGTTCCGGGACTAGCGGGAGGGGACTCCTACGAGCAGTACTTC.